The 14 T cell receptor beta chains below all came from one sample that was sequenced in a study of blood T cell repertoires in COVID-19. Libraries were prepared by immunoSEQ multiplex PCR; TCRdb keeps only in-frame clonotypes and omits some of them. Of a few hundred thousand clones listed, about four fifths are singletons. Source material: PBMCs or T cells enriched from blood (not recorded which). All receptors come from a middle-aged man who had been exposed to COVID-19.

The gene calls are TRBV11-2 and TRBJ2-3; tentatively, D is TRBD2 (6 bases). Germline CDR1 and CDR2: SGHAT and FQNNGV. The V gene lost 5 bases and the J gene lost 1 base, with 16 bases spanning the gap. There are 16 residues in the CDR3. CDR3 protein: CASSPGWGVGTDTQYF. The CDR3 region has the DNA TGTGCCAGCAGCCCGGGGTGGGGGGTAGGCACAGATACGCAGTATTTT.

The chain recombines TRBV4-1 with TRBJ2-1, with 7 bases fitting TRBD2. CDR3 length: 17 amino acids. Germline CDR1 MGHRA, CDR2 YSYEKL. The V gene end was trimmed by 2 bases and the J gene end by 0 bases; junction bases not matched to a gene: 7. Here the CDR3 DNA reads TGCGCCAGCAGCCAACCGTGGGACTACAGCTCCTACAATGAGCAGTTCTTC. Translating gives CASSQPWDYSSYNEQFF.

The rearrangement uses TRBV25-1 and TRBJ1-3; 10 positions match TRBD1. CDR3 length equals 15 residues. J gave up 10 bases and V 3 bases, and 9 bases lay outside the gene matches. Germline assignment: CDR1 MGHDK and CDR2 SYGVNS. CDR3 amino acids: CASSDPGQGIETIYF. Written as DNA, the CDR3 is TGTGCCAGCAGTGATCCGGGACAGGGGATAGAGACCATATATTTT.

The V call is TRBV3-1 (or the pseudogene TRBV3-2), the J call TRBJ2-5; D might be TRBD2 (5 bases). From germline, CDR1 is LGHDT and CDR2 YNNKEL (reference sequence). The length of the CDR3 is 14 residues. The ends were cut back, 1 base at V and 1 base at J, with 7 bases in the middle. The CDR3 bases are TGTGCCAGCAGCCAAGTTGCGGGCCAAGAGACCCAGTACTTC. It codes for CASSQVAGQETQYF.

CDR3 residues: CASSLGQGLYEQYF. The CDR3 DNA is TGTGCCAGCAGCCTCGGACAGGGACTCTACGAGCAGTACTTC. The V call is TRBV9, the J call TRBJ2-7; TRBD1 agrees at 8 bases. J was trimmed by 3 bases and V by 4 bases; bases with no gene match: 6. From germline, CDR1 is SGDLS and CDR2 YYNGEE. This CDR3 region has 14 residues.

In its sample, this clone was seen a few times. The chain links TRBV6-2 or TRBV6-3 to TRBJ1-5; 8 bases match TRBD1. In germline, CDR1 is MNHEY, CDR2 SVGEGT. This CDR3 region has 14 residues. Germline trimming cut 4 bases from V and 4 bases from J; bases unmatched to any gene: 3. Written as DNA, the CDR3 is TGTGCCAGCAGTTGGGGACAGGTAAATCAGCCCCAGCATTTT. Protein sequence: CASSWGQVNQPQHF.

This sequence joins TRBV3-1 (or the pseudogene TRBV3-2) and TRBJ2-7, with a weak D call TRBD1 (5 bases). The germline gives CDR1 LGHDT, CDR2 YNNKEL (reference sequence). There are 14 residues in the CDR3. V lost 1 base to trimming and J lost 6 bases, with 13 bases between them. CDR3 nucleotides: TGTGCCAGCAGCCAAGGAGCGTACAGGCCCGAGCAGTACTTC. This sequence encodes CASSQGAYRPEQYF.

The rearrangement uses TRBV6-5 and TRBJ2-5, with TRBD2 as a possible D gene (6 bases). The CDR3 covers 15 residues. Germline V CDR1 and CDR2: MNHEY, SVGAGI. The V gene lost 4 bases and the J gene lost 7 bases, with 19 bases spanning the gap. CDR3 DNA: TGTGCCAGCAGTTCAACACTCATCGGGGGAGGGACCCAGTACTTC. This codes for CASSSTLIGGGTQYF.

The chain links TRBV10-3 to TRBJ2-1; D remains unclear. The CDR3 loop spans 12 amino acids. The germline V and J ends were trimmed by 3 bases and 6 bases, with 6 bases remaining between them. From germline, CDR1 is ENHRY and CDR2 SYGVKD. This CDR3 reads CAISDFSNEQFF. CDR3 bases: TGTGCCATCAGTGATTTCAGCAATGAGCAGTTCTTC.

The CDR3 DNA follows: TGCGCCAGCAGCGCGAGTAGCGGGACGTTGAATGAGCAGTTCTTC. Protein product: CASSASSGTLNEQFF. The V call is TRBV5-1, the J call TRBJ2-1; 8 nucleotides align to TRBD2. Looked up from germline, CDR1 is SGHRS and CDR2 is YFSETQ. The CDR3 is 15 residues long. J gave up 7 bases and V 4 bases, and 10 bases lay outside the gene matches.

The J gene is TRBJ2-1, the V gene TRBV19; 7 bases agree with TRBD1. This CDR3 has 12 residues. Germline values: CDR1 LNHDA, CDR2 SQIVND (reference sequence). V lost 8 bases and J lost 2; bases outside the gene matches: 0. CDR3 residues: CASGQAYNEQFF. The CDR3 bases are TGTGCCAGTGGACAGGCCTACAATGAGCAGTTCTTC.

This clone was seen only a few times. The rearrangement links TRBV19 to TRBJ1-3; D not certain. The CDR3 spans 16 residues. CDR1 LNHDA and CDR2 SQIVND come from the germline V gene (reference sequence). Trimming pared 6 bases from V and 2 bases from J, leaving 17 bases between. DNA of the CDR3: TGTGCCAGTAGCTACTCTTACTTGGGCGCTGGAAACACCATATATTTT. Translated, it gives CASSYSYLGAGNTIYF. Together with reference TRBV19 and TRBJ1-3, the CDR3 gives the full variable domain: DGGITQSPKYLFRKEGQNVTLSCEQNLNHDAMYWYRQDPGQGLRLIYYSQIVNDFQKGDIAEGYSVSREKKESFPLTVTSAQKNPTAFYLCASSYSYLGAGNTIYFGEGSWLTVV.

The chain uses TRBV30 and TRBJ1-5; 9 bases are shared with TRBD1. The CDR3 runs to 13 residues. The V gene end was trimmed by 5 bases and the J gene end by 4 bases; junction bases not matched to a gene: 3. Germline V gene sequence: CDR1 GTSNPN, CDR2 SVGIG (reference sequence). The CDR3 DNA sequence: TGTGCCTGGGGGACAGGGTATAATCAGCCCCAGCATTTT. This translates into CAWGTGYNQPQHF.

The chain carries TRBV12-3 or TRBV12-4 and TRBJ2-2, with a tentative D call TRBD1 (5 bases). CDR3 length: 13 amino acids. Trimming removed 5 bases from V and 11 bases from J, with 15 bases in between. CDR3 amino acids: CASSGDSPAELFF. CDR3 DNA: TGTGCCAGCAGTGGCGACAGCCCCGCCGAGCTGTTTTTT.